Each of the 26 T cell receptor beta chains below was sequenced from the same sample in a study of blood T cell repertoires in COVID-19. The assay was immunoSEQ multiplex PCR, and TCRdb's table has in-frame clones only and misses some. Of nearly 25,000 clones listed, 75% to 90% are singletons. The sequenced material came from peripheral blood. Receptors were obtained from a human donor in a cohort sampled during active COVID-19.

The CDR3 reads CATSDQGTGRNEQYF. The CDR3 DNA follows: TGTGCCACCAGTGATCAAGGGACAGGGAGAAACGAGCAGTACTTC. The J gene is TRBJ2-7, the V gene TRBV24-1; 9 bases agree with TRBD1. CDR3 length: 15 residues. The V and J ends lost 3 bases and 5 bases, in that order; junction bases with no gene match: 7. Germline assignment: CDR1 KGHDR and CDR2 SFDVKD.

The genes are TRBV6-2 or TRBV6-3 and TRBJ2-5; D is unclear. This CDR3 has 12 amino acids. Germline CDR1 reads MNHEY; CDR2 reads SVGEGT. Trimming took 5 bases from V and 5 from J, leaving 9 bases between them. CDR3 region: CASSPVEETQYF. The CDR3 region has the DNA TGTGCCAGCAGTCCGGTGGAGGAGACCCAGTACTTC.

The gene calls are TRBV6-1 and TRBJ2-5; 7 bases are a match to TRBD2. V trimming: 3 bases; J trimming: 1 base; junction bases outside the gene matches: 8. CDR3 length: 16 amino acids. Per germline, CDR1 MNHNS and CDR2 SASEGT. The CDR3 here is CASSEGVGLTQETQYF. The CDR3 nucleotides read TGTGCCAGCAGTGAGGGAGTGGGACTAACCCAAGAGACCCAGTACTTC.

The chain joins TRBV5-4 to TRBJ1-2; D ambiguous. Between the trimmed V and J ends, which lost 2 bases and 2 bases, there was a span of 10 bases. This CDR3 comprises 14 residues. In germline, CDR1 is SGHNT, CDR2 YYREEE (reference sequence). CDR3 loop: CASSFGQRNYGYTF. The CDR3 region has the DNA TGTGCCAGCAGCTTTGGGCAGAGAAACTATGGCTACACCTTC. The full variable domain, with the rest looked up from reference TRBV5-4 and TRBJ1-2, is ETGVTQSPTHLIKTRGQQVTLRCSSQSGHNTVSWYQQALGQGPQFIFQYYREEENGRGNFPPRFSGLQFPNYSSELNVNALELDDSALYLCASSFGQRNYGYTFGSGTRLTVV.

The chain employs TRBV6-5 and TRBJ2-7; TRBD1 matches 8 bases. After removal of 6 bases from V and 6 bases from J, the junction contained 10 bases not matched to a gene. Per the germline V gene, CDR1 is MNHEY and CDR2 is SVGAGI. The CDR3 has 14 residues. CDR3 amino acids: CASRVPGQALEQYF. The CDR3 nucleotides are TGTGCCAGCAGGGTACCGGGACAGGCCCTCGAGCAGTACTTC.

This rearrangement joins TRBV19 to TRBJ1-5, with D possibly matching TRBD1 (5 bases). Looked up from germline, CDR1 is LNHDA and CDR2 is SQIVND (reference sequence). V was trimmed by 4 bases and J by 3 bases, leaving 10 bases between them. This CDR3 contains 14 residues. In DNA, the CDR3 is TGTGCCAGTAGTAATCAGGGATACAATCAGCCCCAGCATTTT. Translated: CASSNQGYNQPQHF.

The chain carries TRBV7-2 and TRBJ2-2; TRBD1 might be the D (6 bases). The germline V and J ends were trimmed by 0 bases and 7 bases, with 12 bases remaining between them. This CDR3 comprises 15 residues. The germline CDR1 and CDR2 sequences are SGHTA and FQGNSA. This chain's CDR3 is CASSLAPGANGELFF. Here the CDR3 DNA reads TGTGCCAGCAGCTTAGCCCCAGGGGCGAACGGGGAGCTGTTTTTT.

The rearrangement links TRBV6-6 to TRBJ1-5; D is possibly TRBD1 (6 bases). Trimming cost V 6 bases and J 0 bases, with 12 bases left between them. CDR3 length: 15 amino acids. Per the germline V gene, CDR1 is MNHNY and CDR2 is SVGAGI (reference sequence). DNA for the CDR3: TGTGCCAGCAGCCAGGACAGATATAGCAATCAGCCCCAGCATTTT. This translates into CASSQDRYSNQPQHF.

The gene calls are TRBV3-1 (or the pseudogene TRBV3-2) and TRBJ1-1, with D possibly TRBD1 on 6 matching bases. V was pared by 5 bases and J by 0 bases, with 16 bases between. Germline V gene data show CDR1 as LGHDT and CDR2 as YNNKEL (reference sequence). The CDR3 is made up of 16 amino acids. DNA of the CDR3: TGTGCCAGCAGCGGAAATACAGGGTCTTTGAACACTGAAGCTTTCTTT. Translation gives CASSGNTGSLNTEAFF.

The chain links TRBV18 to TRBJ1-2, with TRBD1 matching 12 bases. This CDR3 comprises 15 residues. Germline trimming cut 2 bases from V and 3 bases from J; bases unmatched to any gene: 1. CDR1 is KGHSH and CDR2 is LQKENI in the germline V gene. In nucleotides, the CDR3 is TGTGCCAGCTCACCAGGGACAGGGGGCGACTATGGCTACACCTTC. As protein: CASSPGTGGDYGYTF.

The rearrangement links TRBV6-5 to TRBJ1-2; the match to TRBD1 covers 7 bases. In germline, CDR1 is MNHEY, CDR2 SVGAGI. The V gene end was trimmed by 5 bases and the J gene end by 4 bases; junction bases not matched to a gene: 10. The length of the CDR3 is 15 residues. CDR3 in amino acids: CASSRTQDRFYGYTF. CDR3 nucleotides: TGTGCCAGCAGTCGAACCCAGGACAGGTTCTATGGCTACACCTTC.

V gene TRBV5-4 combines with J gene TRBJ1-1; no clear D. The CDR3 runs to 15 residues. The V and J ends lost 0 bases and 2 bases respectively, with 11 bases between them. Germline loops: CDR1 SGHNT, CDR2 YYREEE (reference sequence). CDR3 residues: CASSLAARPNTEAFF. The CDR3 nucleotides are TGTGCCAGCAGCTTGGCAGCGAGACCTAACACTGAAGCTTTCTTT.

The CDR3 loop reads CASSGLTSGSHEQYF. In DNA, the CDR3 is TGTGCCAGCAGCGGGCTTACCAGCGGGAGCCACGAGCAGTACTTC. The chain is built from TRBV14 and TRBJ2-7; 8 positions agree with TRBD2. The CDR3 is made up of 15 amino acids. The V gene end was trimmed by 5 bases and the J gene end by 5 bases; junction bases not matched to a gene: 11. Germline-derived CDR1 and CDR2 are SGHDN and FVKESK.

This clone was seen a few times. Mismatch with germline at one junction end may stem from a read error. V and J are TRBV30 and TRBJ2-7, with D unclear. Per germline, CDR1 GTSNPN and CDR2 SVGIG (reference sequence). This CDR3 is built from 11 residues. The CDR3 DNA reads as TGTGCCTGGGGTGTAGGCGGCGAGCAGTACTTC. It encodes CAWGVGGEQYF.

This clone was counted only a few times. The rearrangement links TRBV3-1 (or the pseudogene TRBV3-2) to TRBJ2-1; 8 bases fit TRBD2. After removal of 4 bases from V and 0 bases from J, the junction contained 2 bases not matched to a gene. The CDR3 totals 15 residues. Germline CDR1 is LGHDT and CDR2 is YNNKEL (reference sequence). For the CDR3, the DNA is TGTGCCAGCAGCCCAGCGGGAGACTCCTACAATGAGCAGTTCTTC. This gives the protein CASSPAGDSYNEQFF.

The chain couples TRBV3-1 (or the pseudogene TRBV3-2) to TRBJ2-2; a possible D gene is TRBD1 (5 bases). This CDR3 region has 14 residues. Germline-derived CDR1 and CDR2 are LGHDT and YNNKEL (reference sequence). V shed 2 bases and J shed 4 bases, with 8 bases lying between them. CDR3 DNA sequence: TGTGCCAGCAGCCAACCAGGGTCCACCGGGGAGCTGTTTTTT. It codes for CASSQPGSTGELFF.

This clone was observed once. The chain joins TRBV4-3 to TRBJ1-2, with a weak D call TRBD1 (6 bases). CDR3 size: 16 residues. With 0 bases removed from V and 7 bases from J, the gap between germline ends came to 18 bases. Germline CDR1 and CDR2: LGHNA and YSLEER. The CDR3 coding sequence is TGCGCCAGCAGCCAAGATCAATATGCACAGGGCGGTGGCTACACCTTC. This gives the protein CASSQDQYAQGGGYTF.

The sample holds one count of this clone. CDR3 sequence (DNA): TGTGCCAGCAGTCCTCCGGGACAGGGGGATGAGCAGTTCTTC. Translating gives CASSPPGQGDEQFF. The rearrangement uses TRBV27 and TRBJ2-1, with TRBD1 matching 11 bases. The CDR3 is 14 amino acids. Germline V gene sequence: CDR1 MNHEY, CDR2 SMNVEV (reference sequence). Trimming at V came to 5 bases and at J to 8 bases, leaving 5 bases not matched to a gene.

This clone has just one count. The chain recombines TRBV7-3 with TRBJ2-5; D gene unclear. The length of the CDR3 is 14 residues. Germline V lookup: CDR1 SGHTA, CDR2 FQGTGA. V lost 0 bases, J lost 5 bases, and 10 bases lay in between. CDR3: CASSLTLNPETQYF. In DNA form, the CDR3 reads TGTGCCAGCAGCTTAACGTTAAATCCGGAGACCCAGTACTTC.

The V and J genes are TRBV27 and TRBJ2-2, with a weak D call TRBD2 (7 bases). This CDR3 comprises 16 residues. Germline V gene lookup returns CDR1 MNHEY and CDR2 SMNVEV (reference sequence). Between the trimmed V and J ends, which lost 5 bases and 4 bases, there was a span of 17 bases. The DNA of the CDR3 is TGTGCCAGCAGTAAGAAAGGGGGGGATGGCACCGGGGAGCTGTTTTTT. This encodes CASSKKGGDGTGELFF.

The CDR3 nucleotides read TGTGCTAGTGGTTTAAGTAACTTGAACACTGAAGCTTTCTTT. Its translation: CASGLSNLNTEAFF. The V call is TRBV12-5, the J call TRBJ1-1; no firm D call. Germline V CDR1 and CDR2: LGHNT, FRNRAP. The CDR3 length is 14 residues. V lost 3 bases and J lost 0, with 8 bases in between.

The chain combines TRBV28 with TRBJ1-5, with 7 bases matching TRBD1. The ends lost 5 bases at V and 0 bases at J; junction bases unmatched: 13. The CDR3 is 18 residues long. CDR1 is MDHEN and CDR2 is SYDVKM in the germline V gene. The DNA for the CDR3 is TGTGCCAGCAGTCCCCCCGGGACAGTTGAATATAGCAATCAGCCCCAGCATTTT. As protein: CASSPPGTVEYSNQPQHF.

This chain joins TRBV6-1 and TRBJ2-5, with 13 bases matching TRBD2. The CDR3 totals 19 residues. Germline V gene lookup returns CDR1 MNHNS and CDR2 SASEGT. Germline trimming cut 3 bases from V and 4 bases from J; bases unmatched to any gene: 14. The CDR3 sequence is CASSEVQILAGGPRETQYF. CDR3 DNA: TGTGCCAGCAGTGAGGTACAGATACTAGCGGGAGGGCCCCGAGAGACCCAGTACTTC.

V gene TRBV7-2 combines with J gene TRBJ1-1; possible D gene TRBD1, 5 bases. From germline, CDR1 is SGHTA and CDR2 FQGNSA. CDR3 length: 15 amino acids. The ends were cut back, 4 bases at V and 2 bases at J, with 14 bases in the middle. The CDR3 DNA reads as TGTGCCAGCAGCTATGACAGTACCACTAACACTGAAGCTTTCTTT. Translated, it gives CASSYDSTTNTEAFF.

The V call is TRBV7-2, the J call TRBJ2-1, with D perhaps matching TRBD2 (6 bases). Trimming took 2 bases from V and 7 from J, leaving 15 bases between them. Per the germline V gene, CDR1 is SGHTA and CDR2 is FQGNSA. The CDR3 has 15 residues. CDR3 in amino acids: CASSLRGLWGNEQFF. For the CDR3, the DNA is TGTGCCAGCAGCTTACGGGGACTGTGGGGGAATGAGCAGTTCTTC.

This chain connects TRBV6-6 to TRBJ2-1, with TRBD1 identical over 11 bases. The CDR3 is made up of 17 amino acids. V gave up 5 bases and J gave up 3 bases; unmatched junction bases: 9. The V gene's germline CDR1 is MNHNY and CDR2 SVGAGI (reference sequence). The CDR3 bases are TGTGCCAGCAGTCCGACGCCAGGGACAGGGGGCTACAATGAGCAGTTCTTC. Its protein product is CASSPTPGTGGYNEQFF.